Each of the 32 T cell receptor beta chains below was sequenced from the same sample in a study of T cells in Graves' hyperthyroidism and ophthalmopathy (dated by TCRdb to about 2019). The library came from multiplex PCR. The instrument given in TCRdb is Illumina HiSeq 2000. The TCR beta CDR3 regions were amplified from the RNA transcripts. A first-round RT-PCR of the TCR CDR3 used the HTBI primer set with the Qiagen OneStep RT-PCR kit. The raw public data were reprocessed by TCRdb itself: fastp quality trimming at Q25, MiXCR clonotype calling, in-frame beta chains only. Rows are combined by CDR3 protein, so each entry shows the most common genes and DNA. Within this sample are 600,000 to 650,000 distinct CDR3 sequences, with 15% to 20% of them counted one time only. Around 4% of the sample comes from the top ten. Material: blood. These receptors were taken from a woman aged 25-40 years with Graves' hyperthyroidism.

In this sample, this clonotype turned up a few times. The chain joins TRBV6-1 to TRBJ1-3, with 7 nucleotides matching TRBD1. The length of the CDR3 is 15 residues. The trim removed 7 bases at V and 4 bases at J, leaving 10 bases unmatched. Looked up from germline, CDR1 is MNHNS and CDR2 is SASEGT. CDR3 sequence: CASMGLGTEGNTIYF. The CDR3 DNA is TGTGCCAGCATGGGGTTAGGGACAGAAGGAAACACCATATATTTT.

The CDR3 sequence is CASSYSEFSYEQYF. As DNA, the CDR3 is TGTGCCAGCAGTTACTCAGAATTCTCCTACGAGCAGTACTTC. The rearrangement uses TRBV6-6 and TRBJ2-7, with D unclear. CDR1 MNHNY and CDR2 SVGAGI come from the germline V gene (reference sequence). This CDR3 comprises 14 residues. With 0 bases removed from V and 0 bases from J, the gap between germline ends came to 6 bases.

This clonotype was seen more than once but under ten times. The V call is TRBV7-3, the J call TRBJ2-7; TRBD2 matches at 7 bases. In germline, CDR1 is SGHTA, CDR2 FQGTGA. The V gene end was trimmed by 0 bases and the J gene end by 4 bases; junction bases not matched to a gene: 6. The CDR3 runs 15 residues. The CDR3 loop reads CASSLTGGGFYEQYF. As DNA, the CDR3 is TGTGCCAGCAGCTTAACGGGGGGGGGGTTTTACGAGCAGTACTTC.

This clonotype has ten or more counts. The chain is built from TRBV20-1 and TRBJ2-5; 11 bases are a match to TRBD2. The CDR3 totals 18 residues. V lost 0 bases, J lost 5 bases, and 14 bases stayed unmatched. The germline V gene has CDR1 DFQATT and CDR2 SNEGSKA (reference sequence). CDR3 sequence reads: CSARDRTSGGASAETQYF. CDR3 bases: TGCAGTGCTAGAGATCGAACTAGCGGGGGTGCCAGCGCCGAGACCCAGTACTTC.

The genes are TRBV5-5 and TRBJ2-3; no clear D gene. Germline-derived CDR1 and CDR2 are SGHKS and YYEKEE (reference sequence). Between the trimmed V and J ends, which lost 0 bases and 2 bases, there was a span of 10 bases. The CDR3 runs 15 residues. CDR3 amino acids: CASSLGKASTDTQYF. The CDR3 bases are TGTGCCAGCAGCTTGGGTAAAGCGTCCACAGATACGCAGTATTTT.

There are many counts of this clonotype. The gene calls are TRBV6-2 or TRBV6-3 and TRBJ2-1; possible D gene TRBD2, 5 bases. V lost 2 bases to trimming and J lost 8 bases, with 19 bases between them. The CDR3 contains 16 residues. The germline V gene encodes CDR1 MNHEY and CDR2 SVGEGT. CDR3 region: CASSYGLGVISDEQFF. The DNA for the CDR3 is TGTGCCAGCAGTTACGGGTTGGGAGTTATCAGCGATGAGCAGTTCTTC.

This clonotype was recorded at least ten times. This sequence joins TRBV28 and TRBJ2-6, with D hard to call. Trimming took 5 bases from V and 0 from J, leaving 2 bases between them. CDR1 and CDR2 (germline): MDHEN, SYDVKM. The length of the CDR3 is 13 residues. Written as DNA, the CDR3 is TGTGCCAGCAGTGACTCTGGGGCCAACGTCCTGACTTTC. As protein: CASSDSGANVLTF.

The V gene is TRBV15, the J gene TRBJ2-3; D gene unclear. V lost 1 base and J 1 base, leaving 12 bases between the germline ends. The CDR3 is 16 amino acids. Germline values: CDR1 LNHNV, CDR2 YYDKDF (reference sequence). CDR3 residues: CATSRVLSRGTDTQYF. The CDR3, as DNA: TGTGCCACCAGCAGAGTTCTTAGTCGAGGCACAGATACGCAGTATTTT. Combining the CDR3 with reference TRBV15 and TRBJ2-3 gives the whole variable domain DAMVIQNPRYQVTQFGKPVTLSCSQTLNHNVMYWYQQKSSQAPKLLFHYYDKDFNNEADTPDNFQSRRPNTSFCFLDIRSPGLGDTAMYLCATSRVLSRGTDTQYFGPGTRLTVL.

The CDR3 spells CASSLGGRASWPQHF. As DNA, the CDR3 is TGTGCCAGCAGCTTAGGGGGCCGGGCCTCTTGGCCCCAGCATTTT. The chain joins TRBV7-2 to TRBJ1-5, with D perhaps TRBD1 (5 bases). The CDR3 covers 15 residues. V gave up 1 base and J gave up 9 bases, with 16 bases separating them. The germline V gene encodes CDR1 SGHTA and CDR2 FQGNSA.

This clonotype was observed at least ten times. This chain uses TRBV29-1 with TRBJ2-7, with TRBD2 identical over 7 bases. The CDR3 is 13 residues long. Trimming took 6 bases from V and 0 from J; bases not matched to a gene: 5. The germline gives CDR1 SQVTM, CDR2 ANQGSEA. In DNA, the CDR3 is TGCAGCGTGGGGGGGGTTGGCTCCTACGAGCAGTACTTC. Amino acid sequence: CSVGGVGSYEQYF.

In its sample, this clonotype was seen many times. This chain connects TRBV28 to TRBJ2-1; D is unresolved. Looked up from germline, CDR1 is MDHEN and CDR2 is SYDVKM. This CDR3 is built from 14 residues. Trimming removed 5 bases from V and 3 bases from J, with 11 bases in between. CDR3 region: CASSTPANYNEQFF. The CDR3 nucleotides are TGTGCCAGCAGTACTCCAGCGAACTACAATGAGCAGTTCTTC.

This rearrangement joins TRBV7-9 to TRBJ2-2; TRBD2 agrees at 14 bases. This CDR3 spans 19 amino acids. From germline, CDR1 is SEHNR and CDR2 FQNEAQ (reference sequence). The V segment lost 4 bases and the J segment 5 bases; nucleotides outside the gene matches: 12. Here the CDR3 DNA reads TGTGCCAGCAGCTCTCCGGCCGGGACTAGCGGGAGTATTACCGGGGAGCTGTTTTTT. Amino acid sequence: CASSSPAGTSGSITGELFF.

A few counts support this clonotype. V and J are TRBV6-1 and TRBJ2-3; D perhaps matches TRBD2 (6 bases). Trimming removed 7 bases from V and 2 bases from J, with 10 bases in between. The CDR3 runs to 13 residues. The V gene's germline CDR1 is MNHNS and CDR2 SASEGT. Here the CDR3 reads CASNGGTTDTQYF. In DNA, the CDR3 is TGTGCCAGCAACGGGGGTACCACAGATACGCAGTATTTT.

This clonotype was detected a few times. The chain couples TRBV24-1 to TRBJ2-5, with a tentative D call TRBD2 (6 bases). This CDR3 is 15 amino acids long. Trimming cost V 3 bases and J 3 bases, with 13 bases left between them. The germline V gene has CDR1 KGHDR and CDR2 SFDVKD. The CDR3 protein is CATSDGGTGEETQYF. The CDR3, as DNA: TGTGCCACCAGTGATGGGGGGACGGGCGAAGAGACCCAGTACTTC.

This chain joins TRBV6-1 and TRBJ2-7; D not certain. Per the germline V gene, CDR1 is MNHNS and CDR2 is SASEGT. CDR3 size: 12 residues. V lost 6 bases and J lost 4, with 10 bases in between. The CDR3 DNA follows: TGTGCCAGCAGGACTTCGGATTACGAGCAGTACTTC. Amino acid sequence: CASRTSDYEQYF.

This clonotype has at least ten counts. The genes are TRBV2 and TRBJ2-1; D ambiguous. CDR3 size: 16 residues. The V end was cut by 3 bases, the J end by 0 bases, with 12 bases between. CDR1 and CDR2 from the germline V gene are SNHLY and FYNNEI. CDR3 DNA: TGTGCCAGCAGTGATCTACGTATCCGCTCCTACAATGAGCAGTTCTTC. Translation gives CASSDLRIRSYNEQFF. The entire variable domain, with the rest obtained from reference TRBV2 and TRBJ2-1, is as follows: EPEVTQTPSHQVTQMGQEVILRCVPISNHLYFYWYRQILGQKVEFLVSFYNNEISEKSEIFDDQFSVERPDGSNFTLKIRSTKLEDSAMYFCASSDLRIRSYNEQFFGPGTRLTVL.

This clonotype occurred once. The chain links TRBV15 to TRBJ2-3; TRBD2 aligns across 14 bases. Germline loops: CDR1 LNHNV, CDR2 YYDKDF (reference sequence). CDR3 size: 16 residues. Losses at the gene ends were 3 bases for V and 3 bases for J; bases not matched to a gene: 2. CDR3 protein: CATSSGTSGRTDTQYF. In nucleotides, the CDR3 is TGTGCCACCAGCAGCGGGACTAGCGGGAGAACAGATACGCAGTATTTT.

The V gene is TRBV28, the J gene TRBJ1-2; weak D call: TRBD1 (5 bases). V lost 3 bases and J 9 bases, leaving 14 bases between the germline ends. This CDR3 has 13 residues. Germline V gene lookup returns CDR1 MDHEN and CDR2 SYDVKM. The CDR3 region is CASSFLLGVRYTF. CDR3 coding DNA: TGTGCCAGCAGTTTCTTACTAGGGGTCCGCTACACCTTC.

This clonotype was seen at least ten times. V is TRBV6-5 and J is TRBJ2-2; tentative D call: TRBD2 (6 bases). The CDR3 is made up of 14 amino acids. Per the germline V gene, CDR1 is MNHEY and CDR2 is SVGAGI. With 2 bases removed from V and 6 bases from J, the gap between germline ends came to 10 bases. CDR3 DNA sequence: TGTGCCAGCAGTTACCAACGACTAGCCGGGGAGCTGTTTTTT. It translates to CASSYQRLAGELFF.

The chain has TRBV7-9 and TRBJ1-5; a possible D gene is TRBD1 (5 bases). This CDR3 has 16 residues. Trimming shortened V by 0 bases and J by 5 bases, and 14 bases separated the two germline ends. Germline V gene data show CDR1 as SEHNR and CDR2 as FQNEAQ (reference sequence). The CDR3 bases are TGTGCCAGCAGCTTAGCGGCGGGGACGGAGTATCAGCCCCAGCATTTT. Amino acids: CASSLAAGTEYQPQHF. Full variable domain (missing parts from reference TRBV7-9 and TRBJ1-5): DTGVSQNPRHKITKRGQNVTFRCDPISEHNRLYWYRQTLGQGPEFLTYFQNEAQLEKSRLLSDRFSAERPKGSFSTLEIQRTEQGDSAMYLCASSLAAGTEYQPQHFGDGTRLSIL.

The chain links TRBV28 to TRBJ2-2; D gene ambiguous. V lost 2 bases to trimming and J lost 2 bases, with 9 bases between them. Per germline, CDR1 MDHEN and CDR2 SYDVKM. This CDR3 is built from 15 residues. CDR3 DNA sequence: TGTGCCAGCAGTTTAGTAAGACACAACACCGGGGAGCTGTTTTTT. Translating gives CASSLVRHNTGELFF.

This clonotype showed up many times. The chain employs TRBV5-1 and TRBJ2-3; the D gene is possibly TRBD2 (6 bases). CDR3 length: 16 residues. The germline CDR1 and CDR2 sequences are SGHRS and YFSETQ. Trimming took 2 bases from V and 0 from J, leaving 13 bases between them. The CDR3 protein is CASSFTSGTSTDTQYF. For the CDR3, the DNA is TGCGCCAGCAGCTTTACATCCGGGACTAGCACAGATACGCAGTATTTT.

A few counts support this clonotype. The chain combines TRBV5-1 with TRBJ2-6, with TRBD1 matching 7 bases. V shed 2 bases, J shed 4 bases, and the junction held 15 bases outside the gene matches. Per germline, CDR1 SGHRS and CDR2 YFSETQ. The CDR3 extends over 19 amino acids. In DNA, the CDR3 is TGCGCCAGCAGCTTAATGGGACAGAGAGTCGCTCTCGGGGCCAACGTCCTGACTTTC. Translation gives CASSLMGQRVALGANVLTF.

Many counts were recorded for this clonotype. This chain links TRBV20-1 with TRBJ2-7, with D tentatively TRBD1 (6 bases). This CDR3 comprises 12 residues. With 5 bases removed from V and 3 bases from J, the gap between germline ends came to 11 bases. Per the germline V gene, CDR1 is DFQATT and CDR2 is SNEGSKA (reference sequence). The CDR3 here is CSARRDNYEQYF. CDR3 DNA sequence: TGCAGTGCTCGCCGGGACAACTACGAGCAGTACTTC.

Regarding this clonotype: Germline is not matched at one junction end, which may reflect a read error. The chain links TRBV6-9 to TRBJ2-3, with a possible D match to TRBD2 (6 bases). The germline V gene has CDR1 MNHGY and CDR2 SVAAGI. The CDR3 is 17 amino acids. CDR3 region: CASSYGASFGGTDAQYF. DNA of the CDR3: TGTGCCAGCAGTTACGGGGCTAGTTTCGGGGGAACAGATGCGCAGTATTTT.

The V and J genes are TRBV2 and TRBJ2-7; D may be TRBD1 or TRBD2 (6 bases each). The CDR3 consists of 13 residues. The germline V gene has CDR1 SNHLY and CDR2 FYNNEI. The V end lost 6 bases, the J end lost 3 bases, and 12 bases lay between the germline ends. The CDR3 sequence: CASRRGGSYEQYF. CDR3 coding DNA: TGTGCCAGCAGGAGAGGGGGGAGCTACGAGCAGTACTTC.

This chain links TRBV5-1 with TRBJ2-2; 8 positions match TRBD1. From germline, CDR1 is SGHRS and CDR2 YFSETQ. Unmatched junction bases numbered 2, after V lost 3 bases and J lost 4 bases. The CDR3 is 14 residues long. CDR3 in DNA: TGCGCCAGCAGCTGGGGACAGGCCACCGGGGAGCTGTTTTTT. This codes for CASSWGQATGELFF.

In DNA, the CDR3 is TGTGCCAGCGAACCGTTAGAACCGGGACTAGCCCAAAAAGAGGTGGAGCAGTTCTTC. It codes for CASEPLEPGLAQKEVEQFF. This sequence joins TRBV7-8 and TRBJ2-1; 9 bases map to TRBD2. CDR3 length equals 19 residues. Germline V gene lookup returns CDR1 SGHVS and CDR2 FQNEAQ. V was pared by 8 bases and J by 10 bases, with 27 bases of the junction left unmatched.

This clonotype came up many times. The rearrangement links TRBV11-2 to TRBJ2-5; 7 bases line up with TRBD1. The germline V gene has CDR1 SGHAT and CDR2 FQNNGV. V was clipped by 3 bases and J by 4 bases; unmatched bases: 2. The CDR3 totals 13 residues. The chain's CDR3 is CASSFEGAETQYF. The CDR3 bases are TGTGCCAGCAGCTTTGAGGGGGCAGAGACCCAGTACTTC. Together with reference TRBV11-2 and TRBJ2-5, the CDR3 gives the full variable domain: EAGVAQSPRYKIIEKRQSVAFWCNPISGHATLYWYQQILGQGPKLLIQFQNNGVVDDSQLPKDRFSAERLKGVDSTLKIQPAKLEDSAVYLCASSFEGAETQYFGPGTRLLVL.

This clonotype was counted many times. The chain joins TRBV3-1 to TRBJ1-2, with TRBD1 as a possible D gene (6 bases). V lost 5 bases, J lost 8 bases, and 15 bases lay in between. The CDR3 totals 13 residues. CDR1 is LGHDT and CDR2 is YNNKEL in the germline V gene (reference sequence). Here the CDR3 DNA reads TGTGCCAGCAGCTTTAAACCAGGGGTCGGCTACACCTTC. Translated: CASSFKPGVGYTF.

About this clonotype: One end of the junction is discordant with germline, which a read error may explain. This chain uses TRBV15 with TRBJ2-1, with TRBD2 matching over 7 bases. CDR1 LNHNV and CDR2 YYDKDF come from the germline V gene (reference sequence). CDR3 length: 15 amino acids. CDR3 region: CATSRASGVGNEQFF. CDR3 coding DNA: TGCGCCACCAGCAGAGCTAGCGGAGTGGGGAATGAGCAGTTCTTC.

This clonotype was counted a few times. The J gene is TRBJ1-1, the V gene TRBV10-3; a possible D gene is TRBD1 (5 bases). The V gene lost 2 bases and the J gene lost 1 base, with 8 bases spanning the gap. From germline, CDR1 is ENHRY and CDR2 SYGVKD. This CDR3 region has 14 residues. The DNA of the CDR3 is TGTGCCATCAGTGAGCGGGGGGGGAACACTGAAGCTTTCTTT. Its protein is CAISERGGNTEAFF.